This is a list of T cell receptor beta chains from one sample in a study of cytomegalovirus exposure and HLA in healthy donors. Here immunoSEQ multiplex PCR was the method, and the copy in TCRdb shows in-frame clones only, minus some. This sample contains roughly 46,000 clones. Sequences were obtained from PBMCs. The receptors were sampled from a woman between 40 and 50 years old in good health and CMV-seronegative. Each CDR3 is given with its conserved first and last residue. The D gene is left open where the match is weak.

j_call,d_call,cdr3_length,v_call,cdr3_aa,cdr3_nt
TRBJ1-5,.,13,TRBV4-1,CASSQGSGQPQHF,TGCGCCAGCAGCCAAGGGTCAGGACAGCCCCAGCATTTT
TRBJ2-5,TRBD2,14,TRBV4-1,CASSHFGGRETQYF,TGCGCCAGCAGCCATTTCGGGGGGAGAGAGACCCAGTACTTC
TRBJ1-2,TRBD1,15,TRBV4-3,CASSQGGQGAWGYTF,TGCGCCAGCAGCCAGGGGGGACAGGGGGCTTGGGGCTACACCTTC
TRBJ1-2,.,13,TRBV7-2,CASSSDRFYGYTF,TGTGCCAGCAGCTCCGACAGGTTCTATGGCTACACCTTC
TRBJ1-2,.,14,TRBV13,CASSPQGNPFGYTF,TGTGCCAGCAGCCCGCAGGGTAACCCTTTTGGCTACACCTTC
TRBJ2-7,.,13,TRBV5-4,CARVGGMSYEQYF,TGTGCCAGAGTTGGAGGGATGAGCTACGAGCAGTACTTC
TRBJ2-3,.,11,TRBV9,CASSARDTQYF,TGTGCCAGCAGCGCCCGGGATACGCAGTATTTT
TRBJ1-5,TRBD1,16,TRBV19,CASREYVQGVGQPQHF,TGTGCCAGTAGGGAATATGTACAGGGGGTTGGTCAGCCCCAGCATTTT
TRBJ2-1,TRBD2,14,TRBV9,CASSTGGTLNEQFF,TGTGCCAGCAGTACGGGGGGGACCCTCAATGAGCAGTTCTTC
TRBJ2-5,TRBD2,17,TRBV7-2,CASSRGTSGSYQETQYF,TGTGCCAGCAGCCGGGGGACTAGCGGGTCGTACCAAGAGACCCAGTACTTC
TRBJ1-5,TRBD1,15,TRBV6-1,CASSEHTGGDQHQHF,TGTGCCAGCAGTGAACATACAGGGGGCGATCAGCACCAGCATTTT
TRBJ2-7,TRBD2,18,TRBV4-2,CASSQEVSLAGLTYEQYF,TGTGCCAGCAGCCAAGAAGTGAGCTTAGCGGGACTAACCTACGAGCAGTACTTC
TRBJ1-2,.,13,TRBV6-1,CASSESEYYGYTF,TGTGCCAGCAGTGAGTCAGAATACTATGGCTACACCTTC
TRBJ2-3,.,16,TRBV5-1,CASSLDLAHYTDTQYF,TGCGCCAGCAGCTTGGACCTAGCCCACTACACAGATACGCAGTATTTT
TRBJ2-5,TRBD1,15,TRBV7-9,CASRLTGSMASTQYF,TGTGCCAGCAGGCTGACAGGGTCAATGGCGAGTACCCAGTACTTC
TRBJ2-5,TRBD2,15,TRBV4-3,CASSLGLAGVETQYF,TGCGCCAGCAGCCTGGGACTAGCGGGAGTAGAGACCCAGTACTTC
TRBJ1-1,.,13,TRBV5-4,CASSGQLDTEAFF,TGTGCCAGCAGCGGGCAGTTAGACACTGAAGCTTTCTTT
TRBJ2-1,.,14,TRBV7-9,CAHVGGTSYNEQFF,TGTGCCCACGTGGGAGGTACCTCCTACAATGAGCAGTTCTTC
TRBJ2-3,TRBD2,15,TRBV5-4,CASSRAGTSEDTQYF,TGTGCCAGCAGCCGAGCCGGGACTAGCGAGGATACGCAGTATTTT
TRBJ2-3,.,17,TRBV11-2,CASSLDGWASSTDTQYF,TGTGCCAGCAGCTTAGATGGGTGGGCCTCTAGCACAGATACGCAGTATTTT
TRBJ2-4,.,15,TRBV27,CASSSGEKAKNIQYF,TGTGCCAGCAGTTCGGGGGAGAAAGCCAAAAACATTCAGTACTTC
TRBJ2-1,TRBD2,13,TRBV7-3,CASSWTSGNEQFF,TGTGCCAGCAGCTGGACTAGCGGCAATGAGCAGTTCTTC
TRBJ2-5,TRBD2,15,TRBV9,CASSSGLAGKETQYF,TGTGCCAGCAGCTCCGGACTAGCGGGAAAAGAGACCCAGTACTTC
TRBJ1-2,.,14,TRBV6-6,CASSYLFPSYGYTF,TGTGCCAGCAGTTATCTCTTCCCCTCCTATGGCTACACCTTC
TRBJ2-2,.,17,TRBV19,CASSIDQSTPGTGELFF,TGTGCCAGTAGTATAGATCAGAGTACCCCGGGCACCGGGGAGCTGTTTTTT
TRBJ1-2,.,16,TRBV7-2,CASSLDAGRANYGYTF,TGTGCCAGCAGCTTAGACGCGGGACGAGCTAACTATGGCTACACCTTC
TRBJ1-2,TRBD1,15,TRBV6-1,CASRAAGPGQGSYTF,TGTGCCAGCAGGGCGGCGGGGCCTGGACAGGGCTCCTACACCTTC
TRBJ1-1,.,12,TRBV7-3,CASGDMNTEAFF,TGTGCCAGCGGAGATATGAACACTGAAGCTTTCTTT
TRBJ2-1,TRBD2,19,TRBV29-1,CSVEDQLSGSAGSDNEQFF,TGCAGCGTTGAAGATCAGCTTAGCGGGAGTGCTGGCTCCGACAATGAGCAGTTCTTC
TRBJ1-1,.,16,TRBV9,CAGSVGNTHMNTEAFF,TGTGCCGGCAGCGTAGGAAACACACACATGAACACTGAAGCTTTCTTT
TRBJ2-7,TRBD2,14,TRBV9,CATESSGSIYEQYF,TGTGCCACCGAATCTAGCGGGAGTATCTACGAGCAGTACTTC
TRBJ1-5,.,14,TRBV2,CASSRSRGNQPQHF,TGTGCCAGCAGTCGTTCCAGGGGCAATCAGCCCCAGCATTTT
TRBJ1-5,TRBD1,21,TRBV10-3,CAISAESRDSSNYWGNQPQHF,TGTGCCATCAGTGCTGAATCCCGGGACAGCTCCAATTACTGGGGCAATCAGCCCCAGCATTTT
TRBJ2-1,TRBD1,15,TRBV9,CASSLKGQGAREQFF,TGTGCCAGCAGCCTGAAGGGACAGGGGGCCAGGGAGCAGTTCTTC
TRBJ2-7,TRBD2,15,TRBV28,CASLKSGRASYEQYF,TGTGCCAGCCTTAAGAGCGGGAGGGCATCCTACGAGCAGTACTTC
TRBJ1-4,.,16,TRBV18,CASSLGPPAANEKLFF,TGTGCCAGCTCACTTGGCCCCCCGGCGGCTAATGAAAAACTGTTTTTT
TRBJ2-7,.,14,TRBV5-5,CASSTPTGSYEQYF,TGTGCCAGCAGCACACCGACGGGCTCCTACGAGCAGTACTTC